One and the same sample provided the 32 T cell receptor beta chains below, sequenced in a study of identical twins. Via MiXCR, TCRdb re-called the 5' RACE reads, giving one row per CDR3 protein. The sample consists of about 890,000 distinct CDR3 sequences, more than 9% of them appearing once. A further study also used this sample, focusing on yellow fever vaccine responses in identical twins.

The sequencing input was PBMCs. The receptors were gathered from a woman aged 18-29 years in good health.

This clonotype has only a few counts. The chain is built from TRBV10-3 and TRBJ2-1, with D perhaps TRBD1 or TRBD2 (5 bases each). The V end lost 0 bases, the J end lost 6 bases, and 15 bases lay between the germline ends. Germline V lookup: CDR1 ENHRY, CDR2 SYGVKD. The CDR3 length is 16 residues. The CDR3 reads CAISESWDGLGNEQFF. DNA for the CDR3: TGTGCCATCAGTGAGTCTTGGGACGGATTGGGCAATGAGCAGTTCTTC.

A few counts support this clonotype. This chain joins TRBV27 and TRBJ2-1; maybe TRBD2 (6 bases). This CDR3 is 13 amino acids long. CDR1 is MNHEY, CDR2 SMNVEV, per germline (reference sequence). V lost 6 bases and J lost 7, with 13 bases in between. The CDR3 nucleotides read TGTGCCAGCAGACTAGCTTCGGGGAATGAGCAGTTCTTC. This sequence encodes CASRLASGNEQFF.

The chain links TRBV18 to TRBJ2-1, with 7 bases aligning to TRBD1. From germline, CDR1 is KGHSH and CDR2 LQKENI. The ends lost 3 bases at V and 1 base at J; junction bases unmatched: 6. The CDR3 contains 16 residues. Here the CDR3 DNA reads TGTGCCAGCTCACCCAACAGGGGTACTTCCTACAATGAGCAGTTCTTC. This encodes CASSPNRGTSYNEQFF.

In its sample, this clonotype was seen many times. The genes are TRBV7-9 and TRBJ1-2; D gene ambiguous. The CDR3 is made up of 11 amino acids. V lost 5 bases and J 8 bases, leaving 9 bases between the germline ends. Germline CDR1 and CDR2: SEHNR and FQNEAQ (reference sequence). CDR3 nucleotides: TGTGCCAGCAGCCTCCTGAGGGGCTACACCTTC. Translation: CASSLLRGYTF.

The genes are TRBV6-1 and TRBJ2-7; D remains ambiguous. V was cut by 5 bases and J by 4 bases, with 12 bases left in between. Germline V lookup: CDR1 MNHNS, CDR2 SASEGT. The CDR3 is 13 residues long. CDR3 region: CASSPDPKYEQYV. The DNA for the CDR3 is TGTGCCAGCAGTCCGGACCCTAAGTACGAGCAGTACGTC.

At least ten counts were recorded for this clonotype. The chain carries TRBV4-1 and TRBJ2-7; 7 bases match TRBD2. Looked up from germline, CDR1 is MGHRA and CDR2 is YSYEKL. V lost 5 bases, J lost 3 bases, and 10 bases stayed unmatched. The CDR3 runs 15 residues. CDR3 residues: CASSKVTSEGYEQYF. The CDR3 region has the DNA TGCGCCAGCAGCAAGGTAACTAGCGAGGGCTACGAGCAGTACTTC.

This rearrangement joins TRBV14 to TRBJ1-6, with a weak D call TRBD1 (6 bases). The CDR3 covers 13 residues. Per germline, CDR1 SGHDN and CDR2 FVKESK. Trimming took 5 bases from V and 7 from J, leaving 9 bases between them. CDR3 loop: CASSRGWNSPLHF. The CDR3 coding sequence is TGTGCCAGCAGCAGGGGGTGGAATTCACCCCTCCACTTT.

This clonotype was recorded many times. This chain uses TRBV5-1 with TRBJ2-1, with 11 bases matching TRBD2. CDR3 length: 15 residues. From germline, CDR1 is SGHRS and CDR2 YFSETQ. V lost 4 bases, J lost 8 bases, and 8 bases stayed unmatched. This CDR3 reads CASSTLAGELYEQFF. The CDR3 DNA sequence: TGCGCCAGCAGCACACTAGCGGGAGAACTCTATGAGCAGTTCTTC.

This clonotype was observed many times. J is TRBJ2-5 and V is TRBV7-2; 7 bases match TRBD1. Losses at the gene ends were 5 bases for V and 5 bases for J; bases not matched to a gene: 5. The CDR3 length is 13 residues. Germline values: CDR1 SGHTA, CDR2 FQGNSA. In nucleotides, the CDR3 is TGTGCCAGCAGCAGACAGGGTAGGGAGACCCAGTACTTC. Its translation is CASSRQGRETQYF.

V gene TRBV2 combines with J gene TRBJ2-1; D ambiguous. The CDR3 length is 13 residues. Trimming cost V 7 bases and J 4 bases, with 11 bases left between them. Germline CDR1 and CDR2: SNHLY and FYNNEI. The chain's CDR3 is CASTVTGYNEQFF. CDR3 nucleotide sequence: TGTGCCAGCACCGTGACTGGGTACAATGAGCAGTTCTTC.

This sequence joins TRBV3-1 and TRBJ1-1; 10 bases map to TRBD1. The CDR3 extends over 17 amino acids. Germline V lookup: CDR1 LGHDT, CDR2 YNNKEL (reference sequence). J gave up 7 bases and V 4 bases, and 15 bases lay outside the gene matches. DNA of the CDR3: TGTGCCAGCAGCCCCTTATTTGAGGGACAGGGGATGGTTGAAGCTTTCTTT. Protein sequence: CASSPLFEGQGMVEAFF.

This clonotype was found many times. The chain employs TRBV29-1 and TRBJ1-2; D might be TRBD1 (5 bases). The germline CDR1 and CDR2 sequences are SQVTM and ANQGSEA. Trimming stripped 0 bases from V and 6 bases from J, with 8 bases between. This CDR3 contains 12 residues. This chain's CDR3 is CSVEDREDGYTF. CDR3 coding DNA: TGCAGCGTTGAAGACAGGGAAGATGGCTACACCTTC. The full variable domain, with the rest looked up from reference TRBV29-1 and TRBJ1-2, is SAVISQKPSRDICQRGTSLTIQCQVDSQVTMMFWYRQQPGQSLTLIATANQGSEATYESGFVIDKFPISRPNLTFSTLTVSNMSPEDSSIYLCSVEDREDGYTFGSGTRLTVV.

This clonotype was seen repeatedly, ten times or more. The V call is TRBV10-2, the J call TRBJ1-1; D is possibly TRBD1 (6 bases). Deletions cut 7 bases from V and 0 bases from J, with 18 bases between. Germline lookup yields CDR1 WSHSY and CDR2 SAAADI. The CDR3 extends over 16 amino acids. This chain's CDR3 is CASTPLGGGLNTEAFF. In DNA form, the CDR3 reads TGCGCCAGCACCCCCCTGGGGGGGGGCTTGAACACTGAAGCTTTCTTT.

This clonotype was seen only a few times. The chain is built from TRBV6-1 and TRBJ1-5; TRBD1 might be the D (6 bases). Trimming stripped 5 bases from V and 5 bases from J, with 10 bases between. Germline assignment: CDR1 MNHNS and CDR2 SASEGT. CDR3 size: 13 residues. The CDR3 region is CASSTGMDQPQHF. CDR3 sequence (DNA): TGTGCCAGCAGTACAGGGATGGATCAGCCCCAGCATTTT.

This clonotype was picked up a small number of times. This chain connects TRBV6-2 or TRBV6-3 to TRBJ2-1; weak D call: TRBD2 (5 bases). The CDR3 is made up of 16 amino acids. Trimming removed 7 bases at V and 7 bases at J, with 23 bases between. Looked up from germline, CDR1 is MNHEY and CDR2 is SVGEGT. CDR3 region: CASTEVMVALANEQFF. Here the CDR3 DNA reads TGTGCCAGCACCGAAGTTATGGTCGCCTTAGCGAATGAGCAGTTCTTC.

V and J are TRBV24-1 and TRBJ2-1; D is undetermined. CDR1 is KGHDR, CDR2 SFDVKD, per germline. Trimming cost V 9 bases and J 3 bases, with 5 bases left between them. This CDR3 contains 11 residues. CDR3 sequence reads: CATEYYNEQFF. As DNA, the CDR3 is TGTGCCACCGAGTACTACAATGAGCAGTTCTTC.

This clonotype was detected ten times or more. J is TRBJ2-7 and V is TRBV4-1, with a weak D call TRBD2 (5 bases). V dropped 0 bases and J dropped 2 bases, with 8 bases sitting between them. CDR3 size: 14 residues. The germline gives CDR1 MGHRA, CDR2 YSYEKL. This chain's CDR3 is CASSQEAVAYEQYF. The CDR3 bases are TGCGCCAGCAGCCAAGAAGCGGTCGCCTACGAGCAGTACTTC.

There are a few counts of this clonotype. The chain recombines TRBV2 with TRBJ2-3, with D perhaps TRBD2 (6 bases). This CDR3 is 16 amino acids long. V dropped 6 bases and J dropped 1 base, with 17 bases sitting between them. The germline V gene has CDR1 SNHLY and CDR2 FYNNEI. Written as DNA, the CDR3 is TGTGCCAGCAGGTTGGGACTTCTGACGGGCACAGATACGCAGTATTTT. Translating it yields CASRLGLLTGTDTQYF.

This clonotype was counted only a few times. The rearrangement uses TRBV12-3 or TRBV12-4 and TRBJ2-1; 8 bases are shared with TRBD2. Trimming took 6 bases from V and 3 from J; bases not matched to a gene: 7. The CDR3 runs 15 residues. CDR3 in amino acids: CASSPGGGFYNEQFF. In nucleotides, the CDR3 is TGTGCCAGCAGCCCCGGCGGGGGGTTCTACAATGAGCAGTTCTTC.

This clonotype has more than one count but fewer than ten. This chain connects TRBV6-5 to TRBJ2-1; 8 nucleotides line up with TRBD2. Germline values: CDR1 MNHEY, CDR2 SVGAGI. The CDR3 consists of 18 residues. V shed 2 bases and J 8 bases; nucleotides not matched to a gene: 17. The CDR3 protein is CASSYTPGGRSVTDEQFF. CDR3 sequence (DNA): TGTGCCAGCAGTTACACGCCCGGCGGGAGGTCTGTTACAGATGAGCAGTTCTTC.

The V and J genes are TRBV29-1 and TRBJ2-1; 9 positions agree with TRBD2. The CDR3 length is 14 residues. The germline V gene has CDR1 SQVTM and CDR2 ANQGSEA. V lost 6 bases, J lost 4 bases, and 7 bases stayed unmatched. The CDR3 nucleotides are TGCAGCGTATCCATAGCGGGAGTATACAATGAGCAGTTCTTC. Translating it yields CSVSIAGVYNEQFF.

The table lists this clonotype with many counts. The chain recombines TRBV5-1 with TRBJ2-3, with a tentative D call TRBD1 (6 bases). The CDR3 has 17 amino acids. From germline, CDR1 is SGHRS and CDR2 YFSETQ. V lost 0 bases and J lost 4, with 18 bases in between. CDR3 sequence reads: CASSLEVRTRGPDTQYF. Here the CDR3 DNA reads TGCGCCAGCAGCTTGGAGGTTAGGACCAGGGGCCCAGATACGCAGTATTTT.

This clonotype was observed many times. The CDR3 DNA is TGTGCCATCAGTGAGCCCAGCTCCCACACTGAAGCTTTCTTT. Protein: CAISEPSSHTEAFF. The rearrangement joins TRBV10-3 to TRBJ1-1; D gene uncertain. Looked up from germline, CDR1 is ENHRY and CDR2 is SYGVKD. The CDR3 is 14 amino acids. Trimming stripped 2 bases from V and 3 bases from J, with 10 bases between.

This clonotype came up many times. The chain joins TRBV7-9 to TRBJ1-1; no firm D call. V lost 5 bases, J lost 5 bases, and 9 bases lay in between. Per the germline V gene, CDR1 is SEHNR and CDR2 is FQNEAQ (reference sequence). CDR3 length: 12 residues. The CDR3 DNA reads as TGTGCCAGCAGCGTTGATTTGACTGAAGCTTTCTTT. This gives the protein CASSVDLTEAFF.

The gene calls are TRBV7-2 and TRBJ1-2; weak D call: TRBD1 (5 bases). Germline V gene lookup returns CDR1 SGHTA and CDR2 FQGNSA. Trimming removed 4 bases from V and 5 bases from J, with 14 bases in between. The CDR3 covers 14 residues. The CDR3 sequence is CASSSETVTYGYTF. In nucleotides, the CDR3 is TGTGCCAGCAGCTCTGAGACAGTTACATATGGCTACACCTTC.

This chain connects TRBV6-1 to TRBJ2-4, with a possible D match to TRBD2 (5 bases). The germline gives CDR1 MNHNS, CDR2 SASEGT. The CDR3 has 15 amino acids. With 3 bases removed from V and 0 bases from J, the gap between germline ends came to 9 bases. The CDR3 nucleotides are TGTGCCAGCAGTGACCGGGATCTAGCCAAAAACATTCAGTACTTC. Translation: CASSDRDLAKNIQYF.

The genes are TRBV20-1 and TRBJ2-7; TRBD1 matches at 10 bases. Germline CDR1 DFQATT, CDR2 SNEGSKA (reference sequence). The CDR3 totals 13 residues. The V segment lost 5 bases and the J segment 2 bases; nucleotides outside the gene matches: 3. CDR3 nucleotides: TGCAGTGCTGGACAGGGGGGGGCCTACGAGCAGTACGTC. It translates to CSAGQGGAYEQYV.

This clonotype has ten or more counts. This sequence joins TRBV27 and TRBJ1-5, with no clear D. Between the trimmed V and J ends, which lost 2 bases and 4 bases, there was a span of 9 bases. Germline V CDR1 and CDR2: MNHEY, SMNVEV (reference sequence). The CDR3 sequence is 14 residues long. The CDR3 region is CASSLTEKNQPQHF. The CDR3 nucleotides read TGTGCCAGCAGTTTAACAGAGAAGAATCAGCCCCAGCATTTT.

The table lists this clonotype with a few counts. This rearrangement joins TRBV5-1 to TRBJ1-3, with D hard to call. Germline V gene data show CDR1 as SGHRS and CDR2 as YFSETQ. V was shortened by 5 bases and J by 0 bases, with 21 bases between the two germline ends. CDR3 length: 18 amino acids. This chain's CDR3 is CASRRESDITFSGNTIYF. The CDR3 DNA follows: TGCGCCAGCAGGAGAGAATCTGATATTACTTTCTCTGGAAACACCATATATTTT.

This clonotype turned up a few times. This sequence joins TRBV20-1 and TRBJ2-3; no reliable D call. Trimming removed 1 base from V and 6 bases from J, with 11 bases in between. The CDR3 contains 13 residues. Germline assignment: CDR1 DFQATT and CDR2 SNEGSKA (reference sequence). The CDR3 DNA is TGCAGTGCTAGAGGAGGCTTTGGGGATACGCAGTATTTT. Protein: CSARGGFGDTQYF.

This clonotype was detected ten times or more. This chain connects TRBV4-1 to TRBJ1-1; D may be TRBD1 (5 bases). CDR1 and CDR2 (germline): MGHRA, YSYEKL. Between the trimmed V and J ends, which lost 4 bases and 4 bases, there was a span of 13 bases. This CDR3 has 14 amino acids. Here the CDR3 reads CASSPADTFTEAFF. In DNA, the CDR3 is TGCGCCAGCAGCCCCGCGGACACCTTCACTGAAGCTTTCTTT.

The chain couples TRBV12-3 or TRBV12-4 to TRBJ2-6; 7 bases map to TRBD1. J gave up 8 bases and V 1 base, and 8 bases lay outside the gene matches. This CDR3 region has 16 residues. CDR3 sequence reads: CASSLGGTALTNVLTF. The CDR3 nucleotides read TGTGCCAGCAGTTTAGGGGGGACAGCCCTGACCAACGTCCTGACTTTC.